A selection of T cell receptor beta chains follows, all from one sample in a study of blood T cell repertoires in COVID-19. The data were produced by immunoSEQ multiplex PCR, yet TCRdb's version contains in-frame clones alone and is incomplete. The sample includes roughly 100,000 clones, about nine tenths seen only once; the top ten take roughly 18%. Sequencing input: peripheral blood. The source is a woman of 80 years or more in a cohort sampled during active COVID-19. Each CDR3 is given with its conserved first and last residue. D genes are given only for firm matches. Only some rows state a clone size, as once, few, many or a class for expanded clones.

clone_size | j_call | v_call | d_call | cdr3_length | cdr3_aa | cdr3_nt
once | TRBJ1-1 | TRBV29-1 | NA | 15 | CSAVLRGGGNTEAFF | TGCAGCGCTGTCCTTAGAGGGGGGGGTAACACTGAAGCTTTCTTT
NA | TRBJ2-4 | TRBV19 | NA | 14 | CASRGRAGGNIQYF | TGTGCCAGTAGGGGCAGGGCTGGGGGGAACATTCAGTACTTC
NA | TRBJ1-3 | TRBV6-5 | NA | 14 | CASKTEFSGNTIYF | TGTGCCAGCAAAACTGAATTTTCTGGAAACACCATATATTTT
few | TRBJ1-1 | TRBV10-2 | NA | 13 | CASSYYGGTEAFF | TGCGCCAGCAGTTACTACGGGGGAACTGAAGCTTTCTTT
NA | TRBJ2-1 | TRBV6-2/TRBV6-3 | NA | 15 | CASSSSGEGYNEQFF | TGTGCCAGCAGTAGTTCGGGGGAAGGTTACAATGAGCAGTTCTTC
NA | TRBJ2-7 | TRBV29-1 | TRBD2 | 13 | CSVEAAGGYEQYF | TGCAGCGTTGAGGCTGCGGGAGGATACGAGCAGTACTTC
NA | TRBJ2-1 | TRBV5-1 | NA | 15 | CASNDRLSSYNEQFF | TGCGCCAGCAACGACAGGTTGAGCTCCTACAATGAGCAGTTCTTC
few | TRBJ1-5 | TRBV5-1 | NA | 15 | CASSLTADSNQPQHF | TGCGCCAGCAGCTTGACAGCAGATAGCAATCAGCCCCAGCATTTT
NA | TRBJ1-5 | TRBV4-2 | NA | 14 | CASSPGHTNQPQHF | TGTGCCAGCAGCCCGGGACATACTAATCAGCCCCAGCATTTT
NA | TRBJ2-1 | TRBV7-3 | NA | 16 | CASSLLGSGSYNEQFF | TGTGCCAGCAGCTTATTAGGGAGCGGGTCCTACAATGAGCAGTTCTTC
NA | TRBJ1-1 | TRBV5-1 | TRBD1 | 14 | CASRRQGTNTEAFF | TGCGCCAGCAGGAGACAGGGGACGAACACTGAAGCTTTCTTT
NA | TRBJ1-4 | TRBV7-9 | NA | 14 | CASSFTGSNEKLFF | TGTGCCAGCAGCTTTACAGGGTCTAATGAAAAACTGTTTTTT
NA | TRBJ1-4 | TRBV3-1/TRBV3-2 | NA | 14 | CASSNRENDEKLFF | TGTGCCAGCAGCAACAGGGAGAACGATGAAAAACTGTTTTTT
once | TRBJ2-5 | TRBV5-4 | TRBD2 | 16 | CASSLTSGPLGETQYF | TGTGCCAGCAGCCTTACTAGCGGGCCCTTGGGAGAGACCCAGTACTTC
NA | TRBJ2-3 | TRBV5-1 | TRBD2 | 14 | CASSLSSSGDTQYF | TGCGCCAGCAGCTTGTCGTCTAGCGGGGATACGCAGTATTTT
NA | TRBJ2-1 | TRBV20-1 | NA | 16 | CSASHLAGSSYNEQFF | TGCAGTGCTAGTCATCTGGCGGGTAGCTCCTACAATGAGCAGTTCTTC
once | TRBJ2-6 | TRBV18 | NA | 15 | CASSSLSSGANVLTF | TGTGCCAGCTCATCCCTTAGCTCTGGGGCCAACGTCCTGACTTTC
once | TRBJ1-2 | TRBV19 | NA | 16 | CASSIWALGQARGYTF | TGTGCCAGTAGTATATGGGCCCTTGGCCAGGCTCGAGGCTACACCTTC
once | TRBJ2-3 | TRBV9 | TRBD2 | 17 | CASSVDVAGRHTDTQYF | TGTGCCAGCAGCGTAGATGTAGCGGGGCGACACACAGATACGCAGTATTTT
NA | TRBJ1-2 | TRBV4-1 | TRBD1 | 16 | CASSQAAYGQAIVYTF | TGCGCCAGCAGCCAAGCCGCGTACGGACAGGCGATCGTCTACACCTTC
NA | TRBJ2-4 | TRBV2 | NA | 13 | CASNEEAKNIQYF | TGTGCCAGCAACGAGGAAGCCAAAAACATTCAGTACTTC
NA | TRBJ2-3 | TRBV30 | NA | 14 | CAWGRDFGTDTQYF | TGTGCCTGGGGTAGGGACTTCGGGACAGATACGCAGTATTTT
NA | TRBJ2-5 | TRBV24-1 | NA | 15 | CATSDLRGGGRTQYF | TGTGCCACCAGTGATTTGAGGGGAGGAGGTAGGACCCAGTACTTC
NA | TRBJ2-1 | TRBV5-4 | TRBD2 | 15 | CASSPSGSSYNEQFF | TGTGCCAGCAGCCCTAGCGGAAGCTCCTACAATGAGCAGTTCTTC
NA | TRBJ2-1 | TRBV5-1 | NA | 14 | CASSLAQGSNEQFF | TGCGCCAGCAGCTTGGCACAGGGCAGTAATGAGCAGTTCTTC
NA | TRBJ2-1 | TRBV12-5 | TRBD1 | 15 | CASGPGTGGYNEQFF | TGTGCTAGTGGTCCCGGGACAGGGGGTTACAATGAGCAGTTCTTC
NA | TRBJ2-2 | TRBV6-2/TRBV6-3 | TRBD2 | 17 | CASSYSTREGWTGELFF | TGTGCCAGCAGTTACTCGACGCGGGAGGGATGGACCGGGGAGCTGTTTTTT
once | TRBJ2-7 | TRBV12-3/TRBV12-4 | NA | 12 | CASSPPSGEQYF | TGTGCCAGCAGTCCCCCCTCCGGCGAGCAGTACTTC
NA | TRBJ1-2 | TRBV5-5 | TRBD1 | 14 | CASSSNRGTYGYTF | TGTGCCAGCAGCTCGAACAGGGGAACCTATGGCTACACCTTC
NA | TRBJ2-1 | TRBV11-2 | TRBD2 | 16 | CASSHSGGSSYNEQFF | TGTGCCAGCAGCCATAGCGGGGGGAGCTCCTACAATGAGCAGTTCTTC
NA | TRBJ2-2 | TRBV10-1 | NA | 13 | CASQGFVTGELFF | TGCGCCAGCCAGGGGTTTGTGACCGGGGAGCTGTTTTTT
NA | TRBJ2-1 | TRBV3-1/TRBV3-2 | NA | 16 | CASSQQRKISYNEQFF | TGTGCCAGCAGCCAACAGCGGAAGATTTCCTACAATGAGCAGTTCTTC
NA | TRBJ1-1 | TRBV7-9 | TRBD1 | 16 | CASSKGQLLENTEAFF | TGTGCCAGCAGCAAGGGACAGCTCTTAGAGAACACTGAAGCTTTCTTT
NA | TRBJ2-2 | TRBV13 | NA | 14 | CASSLAGVTGELFF | TGTGCCAGCAGCTTAGCGGGGGTAACCGGGGAGCTGTTTTTT
NA | TRBJ2-7 | TRBV2 | TRBD2 | 15 | CASSEEGLPLYEQYF | TGTGCCAGCAGTGAAGAGGGACTACCGCTCTACGAGCAGTACTTC
NA | TRBJ2-3 | TRBV4-1 | TRBD1 | 15 | CASSQVGTATDTQYF | TGCGCCAGCAGCCAAGTCGGGACAGCCACAGATACGCAGTATTTT
NA | TRBJ1-1 | TRBV7-2 | NA | 15 | CASSYSSTLNTEAFF | TGTGCCAGCAGCTACAGCTCAACTTTGAACACTGAAGCTTTCTTT
NA | TRBJ1-5 | TRBV28 | TRBD1 | 14 | CASSPGQLGQPQHF | TGTGCCAGCAGCCCGGGACAGTTGGGTCAGCCCCAGCATTTT
NA | TRBJ1-2 | TRBV24-1 | TRBD1 | 12 | CATSAGGGSATF | TGTGCCACCAGTGCAGGGGGAGGATCGGCCACCTTC
once | TRBJ1-6 | TRBV7-2 | NA | 12 | CASTPGNSPLHF | TGTGCCAGCACCCCAGGGAATTCACCCCTCCACTTT
NA | TRBJ1-6 | TRBV28 | TRBD1 | 15 | CASRLGDRGNSPLHF | TGTGCCAGCAGATTAGGGGACAGGGGAAATTCACCCCTCCACTTT
NA | TRBJ1-5 | TRBV7-9 | TRBD1 | 13 | CATGDRGHQPQHF | TGTGCCACTGGGGACAGGGGTCATCAGCCCCAGCATTTT
NA | TRBJ2-7 | TRBV11-1 | NA | 13 | CASSIPAGPRLYF | TGTGCCAGCAGCATCCCCGCGGGACCGCGGCTGTACTTC
NA | TRBJ1-2 | TRBV3-1/TRBV3-2 | NA | 15 | CASSQGGPLNYGYTF | TGTGCCAGCAGCCAAGGAGGCCCGCTTAACTATGGCTACACCTTC
NA | TRBJ1-5 | TRBV25-1 | NA | 15 | CASSDRGGGNQPQHF | TGTGCCAGCAGTGACCGAGGGGGAGGCAATCAGCCCCAGCATTTT
once | TRBJ2-2 | TRBV27 | TRBD1 | 18 | CASSLVTGGIWNTGELFF | TGTGCCAGCAGTTTAGTGACAGGGGGAATATGGAACACCGGGGAGCTGTTTTTT
NA | TRBJ2-2 | TRBV2 | NA | 15 | CASSEAMRASGELFF | TGTGCCAGCAGTGAAGCGATGAGGGCGTCCGGGGAGCTGTTTTTT
NA | TRBJ2-3 | TRBV10-2 | TRBD2 | 16 | CASSDSSSGSTDTQYF | TGCGCCAGCAGTGACAGTTCTAGCGGGAGCACAGATACGCAGTATTTT
once | TRBJ1-5 | TRBV6-1 | NA | 17 | CASSEYVWGHSNQPQHF | TGTGCCAGCAGTGAATATGTTTGGGGCCATAGCAATCAGCCCCAGCATTTT
NA | TRBJ2-5 | TRBV18 | NA | 17 | CASSPPQDYLRRETQYF | TGTGCCAGCTCACCACCCCAGGACTATCTCAGGAGGGAGACCCAGTACTTC
NA | TRBJ1-1 | TRBV9 | NA | 18 | CASSLGEFVSEKNTEAFF | TGTGCCAGCAGCCTTGGGGAGTTCGTGAGCGAAAAGAACACTGAAGCTTTCTTT
NA | TRBJ1-2 | TRBV5-1 | TRBD1 | 15 | CASSLVATGVEGYTF | TGCGCCAGCAGCTTGGTGGCGACAGGGGTCGAAGGCTACACCTTC
NA | TRBJ2-2 | TRBV7-2 | NA | 15 | CASSLGLIRDGELFF | TGTGCCAGCAGCTTAGGGTTGATCAGGGACGGGGAGCTGTTTTTT
NA | TRBJ2-7 | TRBV2 | TRBD1 | 18 | CASSLLPLGTGVSYEQYF | TGTGCCAGCAGCTTACTACCCTTAGGGACAGGGGTGTCCTACGAGCAGTACTTC
NA | TRBJ2-5 | TRBV18 | TRBD1 | 14 | CASSPRQGEETQYF | TGTGCCAGCTCACCCCGACAGGGTGAAGAGACCCAGTACTTC